This T cell receptor beta chain emerged from a study of patients and donors after allogeneic stem cell transplantation (dated by TCRdb to 2020 to 2021). The library was obtained by RT-PCR. Sequencing instrument: NextSeq 550. The public reads were reprocessed in TCRdb via fastp at Q25 and MiXCR, keeping in-frame beta chains. Entries are consolidated by CDR3 protein sequence, retaining the most common genes and DNA. The sample includes approximately 17,000 distinct CDR3 sequences, with 27% observed a single time. The top ten clones comprise more than 35% of the sample. This clonotype is judged medium-sized (0.01 to 0.1%). There is no known antigen for this receptor. No much larger clone exists at a distance of one base, and base qualities are not known. In the germline V gene, CDR1 corresponds to ENHRY and CDR2 to SYGVKD. From its cysteine to its phenylalanine, the CDR3 spans 13 amino acids. This entry keeps only the CDR3 DNA: 39 bases, framed from base 1. The junction shows trimming of 2 bases on V and 5 bases on J, plus 7 bases between the germline ends.

The sample consisted of blood, either unsorted or a sorted T cell fraction (not recorded which). The chain employs TRBV10-3 and TRBJ1-5; no D gene is confidently identified. This TCR was sampled from a human donor who was either an allogeneic HSCT recipient or a stem cell or donor lymphocyte infusion donor (not recorded which). It is not recorded whose cells these are; they may come from a transplant donor. The CDR3 has the sequence CAISEGGDQPQHF. The nucleotide sequence is given as TGTGCCATCAGTGAGGGAGGTGATCAGCCCCAGCATTTT.